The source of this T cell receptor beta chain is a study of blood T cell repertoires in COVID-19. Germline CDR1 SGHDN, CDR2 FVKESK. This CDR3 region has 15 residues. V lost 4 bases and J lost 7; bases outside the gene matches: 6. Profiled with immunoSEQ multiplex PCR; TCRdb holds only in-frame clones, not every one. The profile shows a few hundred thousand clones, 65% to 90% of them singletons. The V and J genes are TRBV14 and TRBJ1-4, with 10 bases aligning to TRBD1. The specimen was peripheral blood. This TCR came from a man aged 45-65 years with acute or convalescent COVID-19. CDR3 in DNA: TGTGCCAGCAGCCCGCCCGGGACAGGGGTTGAAAAACTGTTTTTT. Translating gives CASSPPGTGVEKLFF.